The source of this T cell receptor beta chain is a study of shared T cell receptors in the human thymus. This CDR3 is built from 16 residues. V shed 4 bases and J 0 bases; nucleotides not matched to a gene: 8. Germline CDR1 and CDR2: SGDLS and YYNGEE. Libraries were prepared by immunoSEQ multiplex PCR; TCRdb keeps only in-frame clonotypes and omits some of them. The sample holds more than 550,000 clones, approximately 87% seen once. A further study also used this sample, focusing on human thymus T cells.

The V gene is TRBV9, the J gene TRBJ2-3; 7 nucleotides line up with TRBD2. Specimen: thymocytes. The clonotype was recovered from a boy younger than two with a congenital heart defect. The CDR3 bases are TGTGCCAGCAGCCCCTGGGGTAGCGGGAGCACAGATACGCAGTATTTT. Its translation is CASSPWGSGSTDTQYF.